This TCR beta chain was sequenced during a study of cytomegalovirus exposure and HLA in healthy donors. Amplification used 60 Vbeta primers and 13 Jbeta primers. Method: immunoSEQ multiplex PCR; TCRdb's copy keeps in-frame clones and lacks some. The repertoire has 150,000 to 200,000 clones, about 72% of them found once; the top ten carry about 2.5%. Trimming pared 0 bases from V and 0 bases from J, leaving 18 bases between. Germline assignment: CDR1 LGHNT and CDR2 FRNRAP. The CDR3 sequence is 19 residues long. As concerns this clone: No antigen is known for it.

Study conclusions and caveats: Exclusion applied to some V segments, including TRBV6-2 and TRBV6-3, as they were indistinguishable.

This sequence joins TRBV12-5 and TRBJ1-5; no clear D. Sequencing was done on a sample of PBMCs. This receptor was taken from a human donor in good health. Here the CDR3 DNA reads TGTGCTAGTGGTTTGGTATGGATAAGGGAGGATCATAGCAATCAGCCCCAGCATTTT. Translation gives CASGLVWIREDHSNQPQHF.